The T cell receptor (beta chain) described here comes from a study of T cell repertoires in cytomegalovirus infection. Study-wide context: Epitope selection comprised recently identified HLA-C-restricted CMV epitopes and well-studied HLA-B-restricted CMV epitopes.

In its sample, this clonotype was seen a few times. What it binds is not known. TCRdb reprocessed the reads with MiXCR, giving one entry per CDR3 protein. The sample lists roughly 800,000 distinct CDR3 sequences; about 29% were seen once. Germline V gives CDR1 SEHNR, CDR2 FQNEAQ (reference sequence). Trimming pared 5 bases from V and 0 bases from J, leaving 14 bases between. This CDR3 is built from 15 residues. Study-wide points: In two of eight donors, the top clonotype was HLA-C-restricted CMV-specific.

The origin of this receptor is a human donor in good health (CMV status not recorded). Some clones in this sample may be carry-over from other donors' samples. Here the sequenced sample was cultured CD8+ T cells from PBMCs, taken from culture after CMV antigen stimulation. This chain connects TRBV7-9 to TRBJ2-7, with D perhaps TRBD2 (6 bases). CDR3 sequence: CASSPQWRDSYEQYF. The CDR3 bases are TGTGCCAGCAGCCCCCAATGGAGGGACTCCTACGAGCAGTACTTC.